The next 13 T cell receptor beta chains were all read from a single sample in a study of blood T cell repertoires in COVID-19. The assay was immunoSEQ multiplex PCR, and TCRdb's table has in-frame clones only and misses some. The sample includes 200,000 or so clones, approximately 86% of them seen just once. The sample taken for sequencing was peripheral blood. Receptors were obtained from a man between 60 and 75 years old with COVID-19, enrolled during active disease.

This clone was seen more than once but under ten times. CDR3 sequence: CAWSEDSVYGYTF. As DNA, the CDR3 is TGTGCCTGGAGTGAAGACAGTGTCTATGGCTACACCTTC. The genes are TRBV30 and TRBJ1-2, with D tentatively TRBD1 (5 bases). The CDR3 consists of 13 residues. Trimming removed 1 base at V and 4 bases at J, with 10 bases between. CDR1 is GTSNPN and CDR2 is SVGIG in the germline V gene (reference sequence).

V and J are TRBV14 and TRBJ2-7, with D possibly TRBD2 on 6 matching bases. This CDR3 has 17 amino acids. Germline lookup yields CDR1 SGHDN and CDR2 FVKESK. Trimming removed 0 bases from V and 0 bases from J, with 15 bases in between. The CDR3 bases are TGTGCCAGCAGCCAAGAGGTCTGGGGGACTTCCTCCTACGAGCAGTACTTC. Translating gives CASSQEVWGTSSYEQYF. Drawing the rest from reference TRBV14 and TRBJ2-7, the complete variable domain is EAGVTQFPSHSVIEKGQTVTLRCDPISGHDNLYWYRRVMGKEIKFLLHFVKESKQDESGMPNNRFLAERTGGTYSTLKVQPAELEDSGVYFCASSQEVWGTSSYEQYFGPGTRLTVT.

V gene TRBV27 combines with J gene TRBJ2-2; D gene ambiguous. This CDR3 comprises 11 residues. V was clipped by 4 bases and J by 8 bases, with 5 bases between them. Germline V lookup: CDR1 MNHEY, CDR2 SMNVEV (reference sequence). CDR3 sequence: CASSSVGELFF. For the CDR3, the DNA is TGTGCCAGCAGTTCCGTGGGGGAGCTGTTTTTT.

The V and J genes are TRBV7-9 and TRBJ1-4; TRBD1 aligns across 9 bases. Germline V gives CDR1 SEHNR, CDR2 FQNEAQ (reference sequence). J was trimmed by 4 bases and V by 5 bases; bases with no gene match: 2. This CDR3 contains 14 residues. This CDR3 is CASSRGQGNEKLFF. CDR3 nucleotides: TGTGCCAGCAGCCGGGGACAGGGTAATGAAAAACTGTTTTTT.

As regards this clone: One base away lies a much larger clone, so this may be a sequencing read error. The same CDR3 can be traced to other DNA sequences in this sample. The chain recombines TRBV3-1 (or the pseudogene TRBV3-2) with TRBJ1-1; D is ambiguous. The CDR3 is 13 amino acids. Germline CDR1 and CDR2: LGHDT and YNNKEL (reference sequence). Trimming took off 0 bases at V and 5 bases at J, with 7 bases between the two ends. The CDR3 loop is CASSQEGRTEAFF. DNA of the CDR3: TGTGCCAGCAGCCAAGAAGGGAGGACTGAAGCTTTCTTT.

The chain recombines TRBV6-4 with TRBJ2-3; maybe TRBD2 (5 bases). Germline values: CDR1 MRHNA, CDR2 SNTAGT. The CDR3 totals 14 residues. Trimming stripped 4 bases from V and 1 base from J, with 9 bases between. CDR3 protein: CASSARRGTDTQYF. The CDR3 nucleotides read TGTGCCAGCAGTGCCCGGCGGGGCACAGATACGCAGTATTTT.

V and J are TRBV9 and TRBJ1-1, with D tentatively TRBD1 (6 bases). The germline gives CDR1 SGDLS, CDR2 YYNGEE. This CDR3 comprises 13 residues. Deletions cut 4 bases from V and 8 bases from J, with 15 bases between. This CDR3 is CASSRLQGLEAFF. CDR3 bases: TGTGCCAGCAGCCGTTTACAGGGCTTGGAAGCTTTCTTT.

In the case of this clone: The sample contains more than one DNA sequence encoding this CDR3. This chain joins TRBV5-6 and TRBJ2-1; the D gene is possibly TRBD2 (5 bases). The germline CDR1 and CDR2 sequences are SGHDT and YYEEEE. The V and J ends lost 2 bases and 4 bases respectively, with 10 bases between them. The CDR3 extends over 14 amino acids. CDR3 nucleotides: TGTGCCAGCAGCTTAGGCGACTATTACAATGAGCAGTTCTTC. This gives the protein CASSLGDYYNEQFF.

This chain uses TRBV14 with TRBJ1-3; D is ambiguous. The germline gives CDR1 SGHDN, CDR2 FVKESK. The CDR3 runs 14 residues. Trimming took off 0 bases at V and 4 bases at J, with 7 bases between the two ends. CDR3 nucleotides: TGTGCCAGCAGCCAAGAAAACAGAGGAAACACCATATATTTT. Residues: CASSQENRGNTIYF.

CDR3: CSVIGQTYNEQFF. The CDR3, as DNA: TGCAGCGTTATTGGACAGACCTACAATGAGCAGTTCTTC. The rearrangement uses TRBV29-1 and TRBJ2-1, with D perhaps TRBD1 (6 bases). Germline lookup yields CDR1 SQVTM and CDR2 ANQGSEA. The CDR3 totals 13 residues. Trimming cost V 5 bases and J 2 bases, with 10 bases left between them.

The genes are TRBV24-1 and TRBJ2-5; TRBD1 matches at 9 bases. The germline V gene has CDR1 KGHDR and CDR2 SFDVKD. This CDR3 has 17 amino acids. V lost 3 bases and J lost 5; bases outside the gene matches: 12. The CDR3 reads CATSDGGTGQRGETQYF. CDR3 nucleotide sequence: TGTGCCACCAGTGATGGGGGGACAGGGCAAAGAGGGGAGACCCAGTACTTC.

CDR3 sequence reads: CSVWTSGGRNEQFF. In nucleotides, the CDR3 is TGCAGCGTCTGGACTAGCGGTGGGAGGAATGAGCAGTTCTTC. The chain has TRBV29-1 and TRBJ2-1, with 10 bases identical to TRBD2. V shed 6 bases, J shed 7 bases, and the junction held 9 bases outside the gene matches. Germline V lookup: CDR1 SQVTM, CDR2 ANQGSEA. CDR3 length: 14 residues.

The V gene is TRBV10-3, the J gene TRBJ2-3; the D gene is possibly TRBD1 (5 bases). The CDR3 totals 14 residues. V lost 0 bases, J lost 2 bases, and 6 bases lay in between. Germline assignment: CDR1 ENHRY and CDR2 SYGVKD. CDR3 region: CAISESDITDTQYF. In DNA, the CDR3 is TGTGCCATCAGTGAGTCGGACATCACAGATACGCAGTATTTT.